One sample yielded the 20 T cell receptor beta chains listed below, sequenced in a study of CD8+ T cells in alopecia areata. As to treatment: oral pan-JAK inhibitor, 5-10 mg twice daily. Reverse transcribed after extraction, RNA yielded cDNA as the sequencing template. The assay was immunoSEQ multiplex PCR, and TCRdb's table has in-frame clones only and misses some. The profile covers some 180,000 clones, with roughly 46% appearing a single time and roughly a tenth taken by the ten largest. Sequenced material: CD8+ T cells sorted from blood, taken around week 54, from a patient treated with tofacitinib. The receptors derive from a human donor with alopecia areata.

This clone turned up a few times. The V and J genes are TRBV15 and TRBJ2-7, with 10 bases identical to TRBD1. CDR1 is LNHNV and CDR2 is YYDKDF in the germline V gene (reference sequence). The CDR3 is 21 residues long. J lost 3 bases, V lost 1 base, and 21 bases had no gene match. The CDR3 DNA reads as TGTGCCACCAGCAGAGTTTTGCCCTTTTTGGGGACAGGGGACATTAGCTACGAGCAGTACTTC. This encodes CATSRVLPFLGTGDISYEQYF. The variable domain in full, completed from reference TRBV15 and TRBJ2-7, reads DAMVIQNPRYQVTQFGKPVTLSCSQTLNHNVMYWYQQKSSQAPKLLFHYYDKDFNNEADTPDNFQSRRPNTSFCFLDIRSPGLGDTAMYLCATSRVLPFLGTGDISYEQYFGPGTRLTVT.

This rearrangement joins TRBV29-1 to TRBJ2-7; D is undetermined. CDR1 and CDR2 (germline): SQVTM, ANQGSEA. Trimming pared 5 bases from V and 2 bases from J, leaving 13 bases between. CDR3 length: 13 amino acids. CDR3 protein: CSVLRVNTYEQYF. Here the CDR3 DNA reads TGCAGCGTTCTCCGGGTCAATACCTACGAGCAGTACTTC.

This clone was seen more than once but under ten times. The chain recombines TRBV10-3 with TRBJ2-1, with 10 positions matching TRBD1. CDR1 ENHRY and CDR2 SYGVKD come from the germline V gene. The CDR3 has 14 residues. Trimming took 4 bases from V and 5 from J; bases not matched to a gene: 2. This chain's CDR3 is CAISGQGADNEQFF. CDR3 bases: TGTGCCATCAGTGGACAGGGGGCGGACAATGAGCAGTTCTTC.

The CDR3 here is CASSTQGPEQYF. The CDR3 DNA follows: TGTGCCAGCAGCACTCAGGGTCCCGAGCAGTACTTC. V gene TRBV13 combines with J gene TRBJ2-7; a weak D match, TRBD1 (5 bases). This CDR3 comprises 12 residues. Germline lookup yields CDR1 PRHDT and CDR2 FYEKMQ (reference sequence). V was pared by 5 bases and J by 6 bases, with 11 bases between.

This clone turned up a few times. The CDR3 DNA reads as TGTGCCACCACTCTCGGACAGGGGAAAGAGACCCAGTACTTC. Its protein is CATTLGQGKETQYF. V and J are TRBV15 and TRBJ2-5, with TRBD1 identical over 9 bases. Germline assignment: CDR1 LNHNV and CDR2 YYDKDF (reference sequence). Losses at the gene ends were 7 bases for V and 3 bases for J; bases not matched to a gene: 6. The length of the CDR3 is 14 residues.

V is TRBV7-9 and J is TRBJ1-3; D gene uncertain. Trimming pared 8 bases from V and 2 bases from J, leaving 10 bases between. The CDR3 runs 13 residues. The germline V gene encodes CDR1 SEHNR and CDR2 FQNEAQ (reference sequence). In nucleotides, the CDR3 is TGTGCCAGCGGCCACAGCACTGGAAACACCATATATTTT. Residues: CASGHSTGNTIYF.

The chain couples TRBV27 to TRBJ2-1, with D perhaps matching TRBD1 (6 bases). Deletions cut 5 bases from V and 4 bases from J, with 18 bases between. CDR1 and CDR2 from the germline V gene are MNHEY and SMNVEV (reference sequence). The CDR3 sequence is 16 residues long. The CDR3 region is CASSPPPTGGYNEQFF. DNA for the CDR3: TGTGCCAGCAGTCCCCCCCCGACAGGAGGTTACAATGAGCAGTTCTTC.

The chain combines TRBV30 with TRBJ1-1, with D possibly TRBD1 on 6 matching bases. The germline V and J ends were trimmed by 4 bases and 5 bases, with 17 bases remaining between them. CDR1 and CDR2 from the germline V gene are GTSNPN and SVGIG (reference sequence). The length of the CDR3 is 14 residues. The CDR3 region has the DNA TGTGCCTGGATTAATCAGGGGCTTCGGACTGAAGCTTTCTTT. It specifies CAWINQGLRTEAFF.

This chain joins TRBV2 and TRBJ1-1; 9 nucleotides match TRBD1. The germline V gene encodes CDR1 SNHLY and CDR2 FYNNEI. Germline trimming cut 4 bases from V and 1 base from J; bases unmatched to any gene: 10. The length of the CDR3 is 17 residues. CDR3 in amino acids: CASSGGQGWVRNTEAFF. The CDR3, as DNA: TGTGCCAGCAGTGGCGGACAGGGGTGGGTTAGGAACACTGAAGCTTTCTTT. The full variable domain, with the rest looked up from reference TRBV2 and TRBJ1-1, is EPEVTQTPSHQVTQMGQEVILRCVPISNHLYFYWYRQILGQKVEFLVSFYNNEISEKSEIFDDQFSVERPDGSNFTLKIRSTKLEDSAMYFCASSGGQGWVRNTEAFFGQGTRLTVV.

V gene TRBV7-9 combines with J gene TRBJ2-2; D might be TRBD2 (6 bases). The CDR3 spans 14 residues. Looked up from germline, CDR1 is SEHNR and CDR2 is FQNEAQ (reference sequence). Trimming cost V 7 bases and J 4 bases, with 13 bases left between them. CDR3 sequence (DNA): TGTGCCAGCACCCAATCGGAGGGCACCGGGGAGCTGTTTTTT. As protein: CASTQSEGTGELFF.

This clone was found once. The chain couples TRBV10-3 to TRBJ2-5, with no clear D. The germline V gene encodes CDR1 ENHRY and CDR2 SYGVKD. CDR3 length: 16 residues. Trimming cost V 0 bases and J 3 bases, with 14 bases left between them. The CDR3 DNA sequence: TGTGCCATCAGTGAGTCCCTCGGCGGTGGGGAAGAGACCCAGTACTTC. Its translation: CAISESLGGGEETQYF.

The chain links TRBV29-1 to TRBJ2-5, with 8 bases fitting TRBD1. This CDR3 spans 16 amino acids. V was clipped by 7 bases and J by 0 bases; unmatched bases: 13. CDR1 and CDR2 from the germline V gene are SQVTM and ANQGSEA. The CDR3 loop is CSAPTPGQEYQETQYF. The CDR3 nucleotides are TGCAGCGCCCCGACGCCGGGACAGGAGTACCAAGAGACCCAGTACTTC.

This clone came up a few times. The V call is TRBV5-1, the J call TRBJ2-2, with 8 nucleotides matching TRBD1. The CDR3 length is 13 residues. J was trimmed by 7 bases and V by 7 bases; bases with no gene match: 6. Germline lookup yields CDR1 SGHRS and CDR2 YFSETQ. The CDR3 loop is CASGGQGDGELFF. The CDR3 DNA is TGCGCCAGCGGTGGACAGGGTGACGGGGAGCTGTTTTTT.

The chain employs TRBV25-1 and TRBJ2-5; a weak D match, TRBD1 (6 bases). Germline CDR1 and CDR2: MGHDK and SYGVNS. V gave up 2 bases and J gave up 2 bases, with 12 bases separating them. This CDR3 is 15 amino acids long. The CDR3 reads CASSEGVGGQETQYF. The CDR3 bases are TGTGCCAGCAGTGAAGGGGTAGGGGGTCAAGAGACCCAGTACTTC.

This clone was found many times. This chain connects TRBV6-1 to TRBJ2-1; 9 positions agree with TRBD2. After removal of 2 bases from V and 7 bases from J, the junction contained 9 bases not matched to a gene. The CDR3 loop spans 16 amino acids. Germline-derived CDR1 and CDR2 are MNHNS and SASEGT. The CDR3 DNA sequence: TGTGCCAGCAGTGAAACCGCGGGGGGGCACAGTAATGAGCAGTTCTTC. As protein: CASSETAGGHSNEQFF.

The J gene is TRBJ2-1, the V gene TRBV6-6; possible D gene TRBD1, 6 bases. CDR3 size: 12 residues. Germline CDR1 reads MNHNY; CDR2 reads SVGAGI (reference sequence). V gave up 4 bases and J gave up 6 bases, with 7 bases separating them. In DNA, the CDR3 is TGTGCCAGCAGTTCCAGGGGCAATGAGCAGTTCTTC. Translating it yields CASSSRGNEQFF.

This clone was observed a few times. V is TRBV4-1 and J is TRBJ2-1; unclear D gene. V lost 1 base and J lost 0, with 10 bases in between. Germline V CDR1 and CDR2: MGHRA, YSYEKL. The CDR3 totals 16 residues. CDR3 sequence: CASSQVDLVSYNEQFF. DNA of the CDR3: TGCGCCAGCAGCCAAGTAGATTTAGTCTCCTACAATGAGCAGTTCTTC.

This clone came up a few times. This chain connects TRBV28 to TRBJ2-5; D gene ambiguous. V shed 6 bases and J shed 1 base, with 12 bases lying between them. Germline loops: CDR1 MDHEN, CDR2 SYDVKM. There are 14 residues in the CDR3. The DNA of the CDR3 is TGTGCCAGCAGGCCGATCGAGGCCCAAGAGACCCAGTACTTC. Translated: CASRPIEAQETQYF.

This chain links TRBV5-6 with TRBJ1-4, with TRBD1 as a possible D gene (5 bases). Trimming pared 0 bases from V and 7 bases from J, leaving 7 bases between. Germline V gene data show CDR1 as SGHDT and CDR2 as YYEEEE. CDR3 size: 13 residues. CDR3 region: CASSLGQTEKLFF. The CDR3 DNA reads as TGTGCCAGCAGCTTGGGACAGACTGAAAAACTGTTTTTT.

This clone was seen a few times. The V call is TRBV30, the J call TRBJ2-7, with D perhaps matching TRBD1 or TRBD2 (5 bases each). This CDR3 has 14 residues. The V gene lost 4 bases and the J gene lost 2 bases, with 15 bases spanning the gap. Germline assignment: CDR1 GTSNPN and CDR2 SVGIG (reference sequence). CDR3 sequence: CAWTGQPPTYEQYF. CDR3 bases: TGTGCCTGGACGGGGCAACCTCCAACCTACGAGCAGTACTTC. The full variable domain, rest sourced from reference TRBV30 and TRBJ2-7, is SQTIHQWPATLVQPVGSPLSLECTVEGTSNPNLYWYRQAAGRGLQLLFYSVGIGQISSEVPQNLSASRPQDRQFILSSKKLLLSDSGFYLCAWTGQPPTYEQYFGPGTRLTVT.